This T cell receptor (beta chain) was sequenced in a study of metastatic and nonmetastatic thyroid tumors. None of the patients had undergone any treatment ahead of thyroid surgery. MiXCR was used by TCRdb to re-call the PCR reads. The sample has about 40,000 clones; around 10% are singletons. This clone was recorded many times. Trimming left V 7 bases short and J 8 bases short, with 20 bases between. The CDR3 runs to 15 residues. The germline CDR1 and CDR2 sequences are WSHSY and SAAADI. The chain couples TRBV10-2 to TRBJ1-4; D is possibly TRBD1 (6 bases). The specimen was blood. The receptor's source is a female donor with papillary thyroid cancer or a benign thyroid nodule (not recorded which). Some clones in this sample may be carry-over from other donors' samples. The CDR3 region has the DNA TGCGCCAGCACCACCGAGGGGGGCCGAGGCGAAAAACTGTTTTTT. Residues: CASTTEGGRGEKLFF.